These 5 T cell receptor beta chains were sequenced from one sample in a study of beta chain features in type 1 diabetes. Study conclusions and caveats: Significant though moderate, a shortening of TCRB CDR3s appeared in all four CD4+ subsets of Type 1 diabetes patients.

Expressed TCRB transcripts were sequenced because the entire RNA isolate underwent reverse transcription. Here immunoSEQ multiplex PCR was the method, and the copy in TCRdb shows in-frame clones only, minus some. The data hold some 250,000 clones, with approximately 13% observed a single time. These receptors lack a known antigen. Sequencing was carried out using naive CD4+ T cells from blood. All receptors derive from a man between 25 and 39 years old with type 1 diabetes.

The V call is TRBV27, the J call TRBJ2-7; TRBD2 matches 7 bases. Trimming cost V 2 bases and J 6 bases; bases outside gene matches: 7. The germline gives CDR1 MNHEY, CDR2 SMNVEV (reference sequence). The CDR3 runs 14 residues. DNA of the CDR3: TGTGCCAGCAGTTTAAGCGGGGCCAGCCTCGAGCAGTACTTC. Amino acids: CASSLSGASLEQYF.

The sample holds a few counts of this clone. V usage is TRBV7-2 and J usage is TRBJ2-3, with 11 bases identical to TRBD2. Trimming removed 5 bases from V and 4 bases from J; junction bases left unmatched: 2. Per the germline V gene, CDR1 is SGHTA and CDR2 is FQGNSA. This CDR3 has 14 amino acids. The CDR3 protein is CASSVSGGADTQYF. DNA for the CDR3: TGTGCCAGCAGCGTTAGCGGGGGGGCAGATACGCAGTATTTT.

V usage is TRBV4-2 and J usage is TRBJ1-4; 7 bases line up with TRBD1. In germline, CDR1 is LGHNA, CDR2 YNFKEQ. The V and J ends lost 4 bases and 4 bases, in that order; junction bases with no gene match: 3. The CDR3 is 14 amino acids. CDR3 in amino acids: CASSLQGVNEKLFF. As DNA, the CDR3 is TGTGCCAGCAGCCTCCAGGGGGTTAATGAAAAACTGTTTTTT.

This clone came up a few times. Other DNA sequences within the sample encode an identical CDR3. The CDR3 sequence: CASSSGSSGANVLTF. CDR3 sequence (DNA): TGCGCCAGCAGCTCCGGGAGCTCTGGGGCCAACGTCCTGACTTTC. This rearrangement joins TRBV5-1 to TRBJ2-6; maybe TRBD2 (6 bases). Germline V lookup: CDR1 SGHRS, CDR2 YFSETQ. V was pared by 3 bases and J by 0 bases, with 7 bases between. The CDR3 runs to 15 residues.

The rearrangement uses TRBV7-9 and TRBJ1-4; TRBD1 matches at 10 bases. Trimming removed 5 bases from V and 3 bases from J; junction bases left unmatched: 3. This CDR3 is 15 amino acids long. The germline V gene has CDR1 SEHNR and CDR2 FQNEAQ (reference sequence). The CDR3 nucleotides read TGTGCCAGCAGCCTAGGGACAGGGGCTAATGAAAAACTGTTTTTT. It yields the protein CASSLGTGANEKLFF.